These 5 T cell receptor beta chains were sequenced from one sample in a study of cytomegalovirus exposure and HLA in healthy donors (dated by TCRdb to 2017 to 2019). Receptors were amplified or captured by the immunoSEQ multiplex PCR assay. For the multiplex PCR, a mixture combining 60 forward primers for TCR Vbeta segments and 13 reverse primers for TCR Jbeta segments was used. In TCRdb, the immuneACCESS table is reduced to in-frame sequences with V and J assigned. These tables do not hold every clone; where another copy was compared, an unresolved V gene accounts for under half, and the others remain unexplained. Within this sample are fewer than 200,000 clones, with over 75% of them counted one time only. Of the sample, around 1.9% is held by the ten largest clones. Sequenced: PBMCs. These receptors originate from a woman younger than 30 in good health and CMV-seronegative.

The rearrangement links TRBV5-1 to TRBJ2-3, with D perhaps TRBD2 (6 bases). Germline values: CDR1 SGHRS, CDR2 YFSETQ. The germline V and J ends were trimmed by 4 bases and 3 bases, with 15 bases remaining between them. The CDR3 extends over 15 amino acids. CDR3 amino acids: CASSIVAAGTDTQYF. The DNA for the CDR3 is TGCGCCAGCAGCATTGTGGCGGCGGGGACAGATACGCAGTATTTT.

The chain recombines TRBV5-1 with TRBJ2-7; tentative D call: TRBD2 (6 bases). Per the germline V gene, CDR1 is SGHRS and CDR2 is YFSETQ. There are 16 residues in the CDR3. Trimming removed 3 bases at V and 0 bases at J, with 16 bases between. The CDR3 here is CASSSLGGATSYEQYF. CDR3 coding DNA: TGCGCCAGCAGCTCCTTGGGCGGGGCGACCTCCTACGAGCAGTACTTC.

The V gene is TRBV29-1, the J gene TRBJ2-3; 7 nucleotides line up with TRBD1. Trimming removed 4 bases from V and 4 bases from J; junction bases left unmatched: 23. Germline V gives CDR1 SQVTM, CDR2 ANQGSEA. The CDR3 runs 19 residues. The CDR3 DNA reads TGCAGCGTTGCAGGGACAGAGTTGAGAGCTGGCTATGGCGCAGATACGCAGTATTTT. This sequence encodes CSVAGTELRAGYGADTQYF.

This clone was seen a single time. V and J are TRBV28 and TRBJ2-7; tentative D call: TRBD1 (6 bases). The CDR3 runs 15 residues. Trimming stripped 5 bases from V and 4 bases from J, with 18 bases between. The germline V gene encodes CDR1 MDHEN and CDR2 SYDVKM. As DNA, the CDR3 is TGTGCCAGCAGTCCCTCCGGGACACCGCTTTACGAGCAGTACTTC. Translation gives CASSPSGTPLYEQYF. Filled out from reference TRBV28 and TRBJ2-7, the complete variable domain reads DVKVTQSSRYLVKRTGEKVFLECVQDMDHENMFWYRQDPGLGLRLIYFSYDVKMKEKGDIPEGYSVSREKKERFSLILESASTNQTSMYLCASSPSGTPLYEQYFGPGTRLTVT.

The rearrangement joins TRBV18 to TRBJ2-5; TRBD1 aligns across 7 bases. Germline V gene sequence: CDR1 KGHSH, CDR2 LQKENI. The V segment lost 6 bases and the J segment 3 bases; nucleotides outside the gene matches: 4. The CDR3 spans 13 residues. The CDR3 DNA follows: TGTGCCAGCTCCCCCACAGGGGAAGAGACCCAGTACTTC. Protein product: CASSPTGEETQYF.